This passage covers 11 T cell receptor beta chains from one sample sequenced in a study of T cell responses to AZD1222 COVID-19 vaccine. Clones were read by immunoSEQ multiplex PCR, and TCRdb kept only the in-frame ones, dropping some. The sample includes around 84,000 clones, about 92% of them seen just once. The sequencing here drew on peripheral blood, taken on day 0 of MenACWY control vaccination. These receptor sequences come from an adult in good health.

The chain uses TRBV7-6 and TRBJ2-1, with D possibly matching TRBD2 (5 bases). CDR3 length equals 15 residues. Trimming removed 1 base at V and 1 base at J, with 8 bases between. In germline, CDR1 is SGHVS, CDR2 FNYEAQ. The CDR3 nucleotides read TGTGCCAGCAGCTTAGAGGAGCGGTCCTACAATGAGCAGTTCTTC. It is translated as CASSLEERSYNEQFF. Full variable domain (rest looked up from reference TRBV7-6 and TRBJ2-1): GAGVSQSPRYKVTKRGQDVALRCDPISGHVSLYWYRQALGQGPEFLTYFNYEAQQDKSGLPNDRFSAERPEGSISTLTIQRTEQRDSAMYRCASSLEERSYNEQFFGPGTRLTVL.

The chain couples TRBV2 to TRBJ1-5, with D maybe TRBD1 (6 bases). CDR3 size: 15 residues. Deletions cut 5 bases from V and 1 base from J, with 12 bases between. From germline, CDR1 is SNHLY and CDR2 FYNNEI. In nucleotides, the CDR3 is TGTGCCAGCAGTAACGGGAGGGGGAGCAATCAGCCCCAGCATTTT. This gives the protein CASSNGRGSNQPQHF.

This clone has more than one count but fewer than ten. This CDR3 is also generated by other DNA sequences in the sample. The rearrangement links TRBV4-3 to TRBJ1-1; no reliable D call. V dropped 0 bases and J dropped 1 base, with 9 bases sitting between them. The CDR3 runs 15 residues. CDR1 and CDR2 from the germline V gene are LGHNA and YSLEER. The CDR3 nucleotides read TGCGCCAGCAGCCAAGATTCAGGAGGGAACACTGAAGCTTTCTTT. It encodes CASSQDSGGNTEAFF.

The CDR3 sequence is CASSEPGRRGEQYF. The CDR3 DNA is TGTGCCAGCAGTGAACCCGGGCGCCGAGGCGAGCAGTACTTC. This sequence joins TRBV25-1 and TRBJ2-7; no clear D. CDR1 and CDR2 (germline): MGHDK, SYGVNS. The CDR3 consists of 14 residues. Trimming cost V 2 bases and J 6 bases, with 14 bases left between them.

The chain is built from TRBV5-5 and TRBJ2-5; D unclear. Germline V gene sequence: CDR1 SGHKS, CDR2 YYEKEE (reference sequence). Trimming took off 3 bases at V and 2 bases at J, with 11 bases between the two ends. This CDR3 is built from 14 residues. CDR3 loop: CASSSSSAQETQYF. CDR3 nucleotides: TGTGCCAGCAGCTCAAGCTCAGCGCAAGAGACCCAGTACTTC.

The V and J genes are TRBV9 and TRBJ1-6, with D perhaps matching TRBD1 (6 bases). V was trimmed by 0 bases and J by 10 bases, leaving 20 bases between them. The CDR3 sequence is 17 residues long. The germline V gene has CDR1 SGDLS and CDR2 YYNGEE. The CDR3 is CASSVEGDGGVWSPLHF. CDR3 coding DNA: TGTGCCAGCAGCGTAGAGGGGGACGGCGGGGTTTGGTCACCCCTCCACTTT.

The chain carries TRBV11-2 and TRBJ2-7, with 15 bases fitting TRBD2. Germline loops: CDR1 SGHAT, CDR2 FQNNGV. The CDR3 spans 17 residues. V lost 5 bases, J lost 3 bases, and 8 bases stayed unmatched. The CDR3 region has the DNA TGTGCCAGCAGCCAGGGACTAGCGGGAGGTTACGGCTACGAGCAGTACTTC. Its protein product is CASSQGLAGGYGYEQYF. The full variable domain, in which reference TRBV11-2 and TRBJ2-7 provide the parts outside the CDR3, is EAGVAQSPRYKIIEKRQSVAFWCNPISGHATLYWYQQILGQGPKLLIQFQNNGVVDDSQLPKDRFSAERLKGVDSTLKIQPAKLEDSAVYLCASSQGLAGGYGYEQYFGPGTRLTVT.

This clone came up once. CDR3 amino acids: CASRPLTWYSYEQYF. The CDR3 DNA sequence: TGTGCCAGCAGGCCATTAACATGGTACTCCTACGAGCAGTACTTC. The V call is TRBV6-5, the J call TRBJ2-7; D gene ambiguous. CDR1 is MNHEY and CDR2 is SVGAGI in the germline V gene. V was cut by 6 bases and J by 0 bases, with 15 bases left in between. CDR3 length: 15 amino acids.

CDR3 sequence reads: CATSMDREEGEKLFF. The CDR3 nucleotides are TGTGCCACCAGCATGGACAGGGAAGAGGGTGAAAAACTGTTTTTT. V and J are TRBV15 and TRBJ1-4, with TRBD1 matching over 8 bases. Germline V CDR1 and CDR2: LNHNV, YYDKDF (reference sequence). This CDR3 comprises 15 residues. V gave up 4 bases and J gave up 7 bases; unmatched junction bases: 8. The whole variable domain, remainder taken from reference TRBV15 and TRBJ1-4, is DAMVIQNPRYQVTQFGKPVTLSCSQTLNHNVMYWYQQKSSQAPKLLFHYYDKDFNNEADTPDNFQSRRPNTSFCFLDIRSPGLGDTAMYLCATSMDREEGEKLFFGSGTQLSVL.

This sequence joins TRBV19 and TRBJ1-5; D is unclear. Germline lookup yields CDR1 LNHDA and CDR2 SQIVND (reference sequence). The CDR3 runs 15 residues. Trimming left V 3 bases short and J 2 bases short, with 11 bases between. CDR3 residues: CASSILVLGNQPQHF. The CDR3 DNA sequence: TGTGCCAGTAGTATTTTGGTACTGGGCAATCAGCCCCAGCATTTT.

The J gene is TRBJ2-2, the V gene TRBV5-5; D might be TRBD2 (6 bases). The length of the CDR3 is 15 residues. Trimming left V 3 bases short and J 1 base short, with 10 bases between. Germline CDR1 SGHKS, CDR2 YYEKEE (reference sequence). The CDR3 sequence: CASSWRDWNTGELFF. The DNA of the CDR3 is TGTGCCAGCAGCTGGAGGGACTGGAACACCGGGGAGCTGTTTTTT.